The T cell receptor beta chain described here comes from a study of T cell changes during pregnancy in multiple sclerosis. The V end was cut by 5 bases, the J end by 2 bases, with 16 bases between. The CDR3 sequence is 15 residues long. Germline V CDR1 and CDR2: SNHLY, FYNNEI. Only in-frame clones appear in the TCRdb table, and some are missing; sequencing was by immunoSEQ multiplex PCR. The sample records about 28,000 clones, over 80% being singletons. The chain carries TRBV2 and TRBJ2-7; D perhaps matches TRBD1 (6 bases). Sequencing used CD8+ T cells from peripheral blood mononuclear cells, obtained before pregnancy. This clonotype originated in a female donor with multiple sclerosis, enrolled in a pregnancy study. The CDR3 sequence is CASSSLQGSPYEQYF. CDR3 in DNA: TGTGCCAGCAGTTCATTACAGGGATCTCCCTACGAGCAGTACTTC.